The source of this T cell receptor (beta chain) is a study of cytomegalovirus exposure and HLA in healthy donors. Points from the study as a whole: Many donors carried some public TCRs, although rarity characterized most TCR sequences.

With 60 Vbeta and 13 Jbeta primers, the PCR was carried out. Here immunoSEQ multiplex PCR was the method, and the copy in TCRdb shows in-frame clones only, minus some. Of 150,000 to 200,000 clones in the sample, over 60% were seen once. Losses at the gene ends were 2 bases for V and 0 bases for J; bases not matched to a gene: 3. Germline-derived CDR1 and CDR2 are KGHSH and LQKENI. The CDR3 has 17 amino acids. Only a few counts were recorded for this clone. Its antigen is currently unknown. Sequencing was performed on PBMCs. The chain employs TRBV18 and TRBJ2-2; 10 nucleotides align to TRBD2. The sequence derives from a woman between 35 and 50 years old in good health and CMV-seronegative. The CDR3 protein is CASSPSLAGTNTGELFF. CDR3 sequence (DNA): TGTGCCAGCTCACCATCACTAGCGGGAACGAACACCGGGGAGCTGTTTTTT.